These T cell receptor beta chains were read from a single sample in a study of T cells after yellow fever vaccination. TCRdb fed the 5' RACE reads into MiXCR, producing one record per CDR3 protein. The repertoire holds roughly 70,000 distinct CDR3 sequences, roughly 7.4% seen once, with roughly 41% in the top ten. Sequencing used CD8+ T cells sorted from PBMCs, obtained on the day of the yellow fever booster vaccination. Source of these receptors: a man aged 25 to 40 who received the YFV17D yellow fever vaccine. The CDR3 runs from the conserved cysteine through the conserved F or W. The order of the fields is J gene, V gene, clone size, D gene, CDR3 DNA, CDR3 protein. The D gene is left open where the match is weak. Clone size is stated in some rows and not others, as once, few, many or a class when expanded.

j_call: TRBJ2-4; v_call: TRBV5-6; clone_size: NA; d_call: TRBD1; cdr3_nt: TGTGCCACGGGACAGGGGGCCATGTCAGGAAACATTCAGTACTTC; cdr3_aa: CATGQGAMSGNIQYF
j_call: TRBJ2-1; v_call: TRBV5-1; clone_size: NA; d_call: TRBD2; cdr3_nt: TGCGCCAGCAGCTTGTCTGCGGGAGGGCTAGGGGAGCAGTTCTTC; cdr3_aa: CASSLSAGGLGEQFF
j_call: TRBJ2-3; v_call: TRBV7-2; clone_size: many; d_call: NA; cdr3_nt: TGTGCCAGCAGCTTCTTCGTGGAGCGGTACACAGATACGCAGTATTTT; cdr3_aa: CASSFFVERYTDTQYF
j_call: TRBJ2-1; v_call: TRBV4-2; clone_size: many; d_call: NA; cdr3_nt: TGTGCCAGCAGCCAAGTTTCTAGCTCCTACAATGAGCAGTTCTTC; cdr3_aa: CASSQVSSSYNEQFF
j_call: TRBJ2-7; v_call: TRBV14; clone_size: many; d_call: NA; cdr3_nt: TGTGCCAGCAGCCTCAGTCACGGGGGCTACGAGCAGTACTTC; cdr3_aa: CASSLSHGGYEQYF
j_call: TRBJ2-1; v_call: TRBV3-1; clone_size: few; d_call: TRBD2; cdr3_nt: TGTGCCAGCAGCCAAGAAGGGGGACTAGCGGGAGTTAATGAGCAGTTCTTC; cdr3_aa: CASSQEGGLAGVNEQFF
j_call: TRBJ2-1; v_call: TRBV29-1; clone_size: medium-sized; d_call: TRBD1; cdr3_nt: TGCAGCGTTGAAACAGGGGGAGAAGCATTATACAATGAGCAGTTCTTC; cdr3_aa: CSVETGGEALYNEQFF
j_call: TRBJ2-7; v_call: TRBV20-1; clone_size: few; d_call: NA; cdr3_nt: TGCAGTGCTAGAGGAACAGGAGAGATCGACTACGAGCAGTACTTC; cdr3_aa: CSARGTGEIDYEQYF
j_call: TRBJ2-3; v_call: TRBV12-3/TRBV12-4; clone_size: few; d_call: TRBD2; cdr3_nt: TGTGCCCTGGCAGACACAAGCGGGAGTCCAGATACGCAGTATTTT; cdr3_aa: CALADTSGSPDTQYF
j_call: TRBJ2-3; v_call: TRBV7-9; clone_size: many; d_call: NA; cdr3_nt: TGTGCCAGCAGCTTAGCTGACATTACGCAGTATTTT; cdr3_aa: CASSLADITQYF
j_call: TRBJ2-1; v_call: TRBV28; clone_size: NA; d_call: NA; cdr3_nt: TGTGCCAGCAGTAGTCTCCTAGGGGGTGAGCAGTTCTTC; cdr3_aa: CASSSLLGGEQFF
j_call: TRBJ1-5; v_call: TRBV5-5; clone_size: NA; d_call: NA; cdr3_nt: TGTGCCAGCAGCGTTTTTGATAATCAGCCCAAGCATTTT; cdr3_aa: CASSVFDNQPKHF
j_call: TRBJ2-1; v_call: TRBV27; clone_size: NA; d_call: NA; cdr3_nt: TGTGCCAGCAGCCCCTATGGGGCCACCGAGCAGTTCTTC; cdr3_aa: CASSPYGATEQFF
j_call: TRBJ2-1; v_call: TRBV18; clone_size: few; d_call: TRBD2; cdr3_nt: TGTGCCAGCTCACCAATCGTAGTAGCGGGGGTTTCCTACAATGAGCAGTTCTTC; cdr3_aa: CASSPIVVAGVSYNEQFF
j_call: TRBJ2-5; v_call: TRBV9; clone_size: many; d_call: NA; cdr3_nt: TGTGCCAGCAGCGGATACGACTCCCGTGGGGAGACCCAGTACTTC; cdr3_aa: CASSGYDSRGETQYF
j_call: TRBJ2-5; v_call: TRBV6-2/TRBV6-3; clone_size: many; d_call: TRBD2; cdr3_nt: TGTGCCAGCAGTTACCCCCCTAGCGGGAGAGAAGAGACCCAGTACTTC; cdr3_aa: CASSYPPSGREETQYF
j_call: TRBJ1-1; v_call: TRBV12-3/TRBV12-4; clone_size: NA; d_call: TRBD1; cdr3_nt: TGTGCCAGCAGTGGGACAGGGGGGAACACTGAAGCTTTCTTT; cdr3_aa: CASSGTGGNTEAFF
j_call: TRBJ2-7; v_call: TRBV3-1; clone_size: few; d_call: TRBD2; cdr3_nt: TGTGCCAGCAGCCTCACGAAGGGGGGACTAGCGGGAAGCCGTTCCTACGAGCAGTACTTC; cdr3_aa: CASSLTKGGLAGSRSYEQYF
j_call: TRBJ2-5; v_call: TRBV7-8; clone_size: many; d_call: NA; cdr3_nt: TGTGCCAGCAGCTCCTCGGAGACCCAGTACTTC; cdr3_aa: CASSSSETQYF
j_call: TRBJ2-1; v_call: TRBV13; clone_size: few; d_call: NA; cdr3_nt: TGTGCCAGCAGCTCCAGCGGGTTGGGGCGGTATGAGCAGTTCTTC; cdr3_aa: CASSSSGLGRYEQFF
j_call: TRBJ2-7; v_call: TRBV28; clone_size: once; d_call: NA; cdr3_nt: TGTGCCAGCAGTTTTTCGTGGGGGACAAGTTACGAGCAGTACTTC; cdr3_aa: CASSFSWGTSYEQYF
j_call: TRBJ2-2; v_call: TRBV6-6; clone_size: few; d_call: NA; cdr3_nt: TGTGCCGCGGACAGCAAGAACACCGGGGAGCTGTTTTTT; cdr3_aa: CAADSKNTGELFF
j_call: TRBJ2-1; v_call: TRBV28; clone_size: NA; d_call: TRBD2; cdr3_nt: TGTGCCAGCAGTTTGGGACTAGCGGTGAGCTATGAGCAGTTCTTC; cdr3_aa: CASSLGLAVSYEQFF
j_call: TRBJ1-2; v_call: TRBV18; clone_size: NA; d_call: TRBD1; cdr3_nt: TGTGCCAGCTCCCCTGGACAGGGGCCTACTAACTATGGCTACACCTTC; cdr3_aa: CASSPGQGPTNYGYTF
j_call: TRBJ2-1; v_call: TRBV29-1; clone_size: few; d_call: NA; cdr3_nt: TGCAGCGTGACCCTCAGGGTATACAATGAGCAGTTCTTC; cdr3_aa: CSVTLRVYNEQFF
j_call: TRBJ1-4; v_call: TRBV7-9; clone_size: many; d_call: NA; cdr3_nt: TGTGCCAGCAGCCAAGGAACGGCTTTTGAAAAACTGTTTTTT; cdr3_aa: CASSQGTAFEKLFF
j_call: TRBJ1-2; v_call: TRBV29-1; clone_size: few; d_call: NA; cdr3_nt: TGCAGCGCGAGGGAGAGCTATGGCTACACCTTC; cdr3_aa: CSARESYGYTF
j_call: TRBJ2-7; v_call: TRBV4-2; clone_size: NA; d_call: TRBD2; cdr3_nt: TGTGCCAGCAGCCAAGAGCCTAGCGGGATCTACGAGCAGTACTTC; cdr3_aa: CASSQEPSGIYEQYF
j_call: TRBJ2-5; v_call: TRBV7-8; clone_size: NA; d_call: NA; cdr3_nt: TGTGCCAGCAGCTTAGTACTGGAGACACAAGAGACCCAGTACTTC; cdr3_aa: CASSLVLETQETQYF